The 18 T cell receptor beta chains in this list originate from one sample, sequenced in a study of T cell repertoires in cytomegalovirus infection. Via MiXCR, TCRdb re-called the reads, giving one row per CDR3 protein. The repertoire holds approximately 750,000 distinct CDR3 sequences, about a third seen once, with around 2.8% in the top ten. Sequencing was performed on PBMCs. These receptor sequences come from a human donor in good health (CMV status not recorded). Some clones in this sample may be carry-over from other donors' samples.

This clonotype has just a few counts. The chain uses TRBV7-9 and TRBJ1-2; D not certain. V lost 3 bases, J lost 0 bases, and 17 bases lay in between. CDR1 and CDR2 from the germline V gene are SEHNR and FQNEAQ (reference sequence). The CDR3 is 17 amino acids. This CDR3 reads CASSFSLKGRANYGYTF. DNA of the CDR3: TGTGCCAGCAGCTTTAGTCTCAAAGGCCGAGCTAACTATGGCTACACCTTC.

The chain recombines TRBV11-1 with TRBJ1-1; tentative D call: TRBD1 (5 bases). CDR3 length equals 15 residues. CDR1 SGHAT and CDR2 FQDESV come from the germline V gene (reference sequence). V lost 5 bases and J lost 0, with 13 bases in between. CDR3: CASSPTVGVNTEAFF. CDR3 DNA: TGTGCCAGCAGCCCTACAGTGGGGGTGAACACTGAAGCTTTCTTT. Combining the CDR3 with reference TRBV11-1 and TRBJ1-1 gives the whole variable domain EAEVAQSPRYKITEKSQAVAFWCDPISGHATLYWYRQILGQGPELLVQFQDESVVDDSQLPKDRFSAERLKGVDSTLKIQPAELGDSAMYLCASSPTVGVNTEAFFGQGTRLTVV.

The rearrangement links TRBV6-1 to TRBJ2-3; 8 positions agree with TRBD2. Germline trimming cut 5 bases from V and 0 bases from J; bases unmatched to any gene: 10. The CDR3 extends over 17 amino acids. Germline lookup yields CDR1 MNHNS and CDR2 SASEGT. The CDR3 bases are TGTGCCAGCAGTTATACAATTACTAGCGGTAGCACAGATACGCAGTATTTT. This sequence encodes CASSYTITSGSTDTQYF.

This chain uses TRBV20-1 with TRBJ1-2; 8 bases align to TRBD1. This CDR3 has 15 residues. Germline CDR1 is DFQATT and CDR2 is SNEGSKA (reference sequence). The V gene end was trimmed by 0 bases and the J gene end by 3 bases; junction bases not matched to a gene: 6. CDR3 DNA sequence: TGCAGTGCTAGAGACTCTGACAGGGGCGACTATGGCTACACCTTC. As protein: CSARDSDRGDYGYTF.

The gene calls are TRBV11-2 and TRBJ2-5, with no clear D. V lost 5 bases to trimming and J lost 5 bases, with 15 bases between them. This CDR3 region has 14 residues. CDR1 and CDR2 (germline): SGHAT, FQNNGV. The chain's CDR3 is CASSTVPRRETQYF. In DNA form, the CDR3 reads TGTGCCAGCAGCACCGTCCCGCGGCGGGAGACCCAGTACTTC.

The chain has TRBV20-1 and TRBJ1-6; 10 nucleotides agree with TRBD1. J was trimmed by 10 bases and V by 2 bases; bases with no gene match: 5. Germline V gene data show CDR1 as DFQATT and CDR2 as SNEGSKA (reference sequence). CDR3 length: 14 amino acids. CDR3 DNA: TGCAGTGCTAGATTGGACAGGGGGACGTCACCCCTCCACTTT. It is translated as CSARLDRGTSPLHF.

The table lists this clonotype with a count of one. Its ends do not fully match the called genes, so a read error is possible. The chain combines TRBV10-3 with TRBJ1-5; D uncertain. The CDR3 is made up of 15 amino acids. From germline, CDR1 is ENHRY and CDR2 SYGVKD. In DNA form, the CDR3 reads TGTGCCATCATTGAGACCAAGAGTAGCAATCAGCCCCAGCATTTT. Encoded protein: CAIIETKSSNQPQHF.

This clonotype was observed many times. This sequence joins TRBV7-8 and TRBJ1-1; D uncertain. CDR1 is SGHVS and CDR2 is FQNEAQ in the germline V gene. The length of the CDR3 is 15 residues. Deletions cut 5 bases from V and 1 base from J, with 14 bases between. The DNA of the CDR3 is TGTGCCAGCAGCCTCTGGACGGCAGGGAACACTGAAGCTTTCTTT. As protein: CASSLWTAGNTEAFF.

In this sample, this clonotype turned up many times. The CDR3 DNA reads as TGTGCCAGCAGCACGGGACAGGGGCGAAACACCATATATTTT. It yields the protein CASSTGQGRNTIYF. The chain employs TRBV7-2 and TRBJ1-3; 10 nucleotides match TRBD1. CDR1 is SGHTA, CDR2 FQGNSA, per germline. This CDR3 region has 14 residues. The trim removed 5 bases at V and 5 bases at J, leaving 3 bases unmatched.

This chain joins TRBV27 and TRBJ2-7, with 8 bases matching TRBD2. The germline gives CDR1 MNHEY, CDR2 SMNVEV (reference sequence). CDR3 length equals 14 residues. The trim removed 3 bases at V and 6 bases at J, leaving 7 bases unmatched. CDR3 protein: CASSFYGRASEQYF. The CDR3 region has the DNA TGTGCCAGCAGTTTCTACGGGAGGGCGTCCGAGCAGTACTTC.

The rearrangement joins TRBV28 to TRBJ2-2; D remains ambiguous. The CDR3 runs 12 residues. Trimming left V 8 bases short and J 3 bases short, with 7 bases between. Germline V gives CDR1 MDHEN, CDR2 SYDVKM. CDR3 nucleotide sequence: TGTGCCAGCGTTAAGTACACCGGGGAGCTGTTTTTT. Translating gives CASVKYTGELFF.

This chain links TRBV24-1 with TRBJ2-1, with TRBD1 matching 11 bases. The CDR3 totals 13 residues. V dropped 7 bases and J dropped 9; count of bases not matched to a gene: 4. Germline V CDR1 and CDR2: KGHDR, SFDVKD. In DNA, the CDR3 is TGTGCCACCAGGGGACAGGGGGTTGGTGAGCAGTTCTTC. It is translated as CATRGQGVGEQFF.

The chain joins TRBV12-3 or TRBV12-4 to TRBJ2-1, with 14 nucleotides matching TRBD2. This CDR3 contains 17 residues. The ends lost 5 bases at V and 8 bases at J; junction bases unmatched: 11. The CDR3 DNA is TGTGCCAGCAGTCCCCGGGGACTAGCGGGAGCTCGGGATGAGCAGTTCTTC. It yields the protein CASSPRGLAGARDEQFF.

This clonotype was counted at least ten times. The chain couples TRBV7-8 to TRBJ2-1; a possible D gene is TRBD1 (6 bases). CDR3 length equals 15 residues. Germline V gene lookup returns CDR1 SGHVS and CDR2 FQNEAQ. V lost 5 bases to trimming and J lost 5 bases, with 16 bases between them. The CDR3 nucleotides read TGTGCCAGCAGCCCCAGGGGCTTAGGGAACAATGAGCAGTTCTTC. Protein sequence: CASSPRGLGNNEQFF.

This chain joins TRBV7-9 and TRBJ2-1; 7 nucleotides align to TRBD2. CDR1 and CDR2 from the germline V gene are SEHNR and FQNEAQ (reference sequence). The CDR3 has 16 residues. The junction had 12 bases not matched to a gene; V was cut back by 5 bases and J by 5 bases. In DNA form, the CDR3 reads TGTGCCAGCAGCGCAGGGTGGGAGGGAGATAACAATGAGCAGTTCTTC. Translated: CASSAGWEGDNNEQFF.

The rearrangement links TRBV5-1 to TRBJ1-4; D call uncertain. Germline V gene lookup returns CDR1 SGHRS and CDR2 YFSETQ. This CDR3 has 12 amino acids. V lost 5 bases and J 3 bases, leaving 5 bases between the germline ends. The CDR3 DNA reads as TGCGCCAGCAGGCAATCTAATGAAAAACTGTTTTTT. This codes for CASRQSNEKLFF.

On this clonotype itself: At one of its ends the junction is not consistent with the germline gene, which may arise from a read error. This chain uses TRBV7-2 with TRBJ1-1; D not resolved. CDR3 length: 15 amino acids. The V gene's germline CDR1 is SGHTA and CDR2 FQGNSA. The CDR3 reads CASSSKGLLKTEAFF. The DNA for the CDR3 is TGTGCCAGCAGCTCCAAGGGTTTGTTGAAGACTGAAGCTTTCTTT.

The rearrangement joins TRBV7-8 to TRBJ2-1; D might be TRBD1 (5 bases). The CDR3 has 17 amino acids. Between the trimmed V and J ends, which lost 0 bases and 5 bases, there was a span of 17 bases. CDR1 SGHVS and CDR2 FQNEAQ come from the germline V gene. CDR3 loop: CASSLAIRLTRDNEQFF. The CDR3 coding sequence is TGTGCCAGCAGCTTAGCGATTCGACTCACCAGGGACAATGAGCAGTTCTTC.